The 8 T cell receptor beta chains below all came from one sample that was sequenced in a study of blood T cell repertoires in COVID-19. This table comes from immunoSEQ multiplex PCR, and its TCRdb copy is limited to in-frame clones, with some not included. The table has approximately 77,000 clones, less than 85% seen once. The sample consisted of peripheral blood. These receptor sequences come from a woman in her sixties or seventies with acute or convalescent COVID-19.

V is TRBV19 and J is TRBJ2-5; the D gene is possibly TRBD1 (6 bases). The CDR3 has 14 residues. The germline V gene encodes CDR1 LNHDA and CDR2 SQIVND (reference sequence). The germline V and J ends were trimmed by 5 bases and 7 bases, with 17 bases remaining between them. The CDR3 spells CASSPGTPLRTQYF. The CDR3 coding sequence is TGTGCCAGTAGTCCCGGGACACCATTGCGGACCCAGTACTTC.

This chain connects TRBV27 to TRBJ1-1; 10 bases align to TRBD1. The CDR3 is 16 amino acids. CDR1 MNHEY and CDR2 SMNVEV come from the germline V gene (reference sequence). V lost 5 bases and J lost 3; bases outside the gene matches: 9. CDR3: CASSLDRGRTDTEAFF. In DNA, the CDR3 is TGTGCCAGCAGTCTCGACAGGGGGCGAACGGACACTGAAGCTTTCTTT.

The chain joins TRBV3-1 (or the pseudogene TRBV3-2) to TRBJ1-2; possible D gene TRBD1, 5 bases. V was cut by 0 bases and J by 1 base, with 15 bases left in between. This CDR3 has 17 residues. CDR1 and CDR2 from the germline V gene are LGHDT and YNNKEL (reference sequence). CDR3 nucleotide sequence: TGTGCCAGCAGCCAAGAGTTTGGGAGGGGAGTTAACTATGGCTACACCTTC. Protein product: CASSQEFGRGVNYGYTF.

The rearrangement links TRBV7-3 to TRBJ2-7, with D possibly matching TRBD2 (6 bases). Germline CDR1 reads SGHTA; CDR2 reads FQGTGA. CDR3 size: 15 residues. V dropped 2 bases and J dropped 2 bases, with 13 bases sitting between them. The CDR3 region has the DNA TGTGCCAGCAGCTTATACGGCGGGGTCCCCTACGAGCAGTACTTC. It encodes CASSLYGGVPYEQYF. Combining the CDR3 with reference TRBV7-3 and TRBJ2-7 gives the whole variable domain GAGVSQTPSNKVTEKGKYVELRCDPISGHTALYWYRQSLGQGPEFLIYFQGTGAADDSGLPNDRFFAVRPEGSVSTLKIQRTERGDSAVYLCASSLYGGVPYEQYFGPGTRLTVT.

The rearrangement joins TRBV19 to TRBJ2-5, with 8 bases identical to TRBD2. J lost 0 bases, V lost 2 bases, and 11 bases had no gene match. The CDR3 runs 18 residues. Germline V gives CDR1 LNHDA, CDR2 SQIVND (reference sequence). The CDR3 DNA follows: TGTGCCAGTAGTATACGGGGGAGCGGGGGCGTTTACCAAGAGACCCAGTACTTC. This sequence encodes CASSIRGSGGVYQETQYF.

The chain carries TRBV6-5 and TRBJ1-1; 8 bases match TRBD1. V dropped 9 bases and J dropped 2; count of bases not matched to a gene: 2. This CDR3 has 12 amino acids. From germline, CDR1 is MNHEY and CDR2 SVGAGI. DNA of the CDR3: TGTGCCAGTCAGGGGGCCAACACTGAAGCTTTCTTT. Amino acids: CASQGANTEAFF.

The chain links TRBV14 to TRBJ2-2; 10 bases map to TRBD1. The germline V gene has CDR1 SGHDN and CDR2 FVKESK. The CDR3 is made up of 16 amino acids. Germline trimming cut 4 bases from V and 5 bases from J; bases unmatched to any gene: 7. The CDR3 region has the DNA TGTGCCAGCAGCCCCTGGACAGGGGGAGGAACCGGGGAGCTGTTTTTT. Protein product: CASSPWTGGGTGELFF. The full variable domain, its missing parts supplied by reference TRBV14 and TRBJ2-2, is EAGVTQFPSHSVIEKGQTVTLRCDPISGHDNLYWYRRVMGKEIKFLLHFVKESKQDESGMPNNRFLAERTGGTYSTLKVQPAELEDSGVYFCASSPWTGGGTGELFFGEGSRLTVL.

The chain couples TRBV19 to TRBJ1-2; 9 nucleotides agree with TRBD1. Germline CDR1 and CDR2: LNHDA and SQIVND (reference sequence). The CDR3 is made up of 13 amino acids. The V gene end was trimmed by 3 bases and the J gene end by 6 bases; junction bases not matched to a gene: 2. The CDR3 reads CASSITGGNGYTF. CDR3 DNA: TGTGCCAGTAGTATTACAGGGGGCAATGGCTACACCTTC.